This TCR beta chain was documented in a study of blood T cell repertoires in COVID-19. Across the study: Samples representing acute and convalescent COVID-19 were sourced from the United States, Italy and Spain. Sources were T cells, B-cell-depleted T cells, or PBMCs; the material itself was cDNA or gDNA.

Original processing notes: How many nucleated cells were present was estimated from reference gene primer amplification. The assay was immunoSEQ multiplex PCR, and TCRdb's table has in-frame clones only and misses some. Clone size and the V and J calls come from that table; the DNA yielded D and trimming. Of around 100,000 clones listed, about 77% are singletons. The sequencing input was peripheral blood. This receptor was obtained from a woman in her seventies with acute or convalescent COVID-19.

Written as DNA, the CDR3 is TGTGCCATCAGATTGACAGGGCAGTACAATGAGCAGTTCTTC. This gives the protein CAIRLTGQYNEQFF. The rearrangement links TRBV10-3 to TRBJ2-1; TRBD1 matches 7 bases. Per the germline V gene, CDR1 is ENHRY and CDR2 is SYGVKD. The CDR3 is 14 amino acids. V shed 6 bases, J shed 4 bases, and the junction held 6 bases outside the gene matches.